This TCR beta chain was identified during a study of blood T cell repertoires in COVID-19. Study-wide context: Samples of COVID-19 (acute and convalescent) were obtained from the United States, Italy and Spain. Sample material is recorded as cDNA or gDNA derived from T cells, B-cell-depleted T cells, or PBMCs.

As handled by the study authors: Cell counts per sample came from amplifying reference gene primers. Only in-frame clones appear in the TCRdb table, and some are missing; sequencing was by immunoSEQ multiplex PCR. The DNA was the basis for D and trimming; V, J and clone size are from that table. There are about 300,000 clones in the sample; roughly 87% occur only once, and less than 15% lies in the top ten. Looked up from germline, CDR1 is SGHDT and CDR2 is YYEEEE. Trimming cost V 1 base and J 6 bases, with 17 bases left between them. The CDR3 sequence is 16 residues long. The clonotype was recovered from a human donor in a cohort sampled during active COVID-19. The sequencing sample was made of peripheral blood. The rearrangement links TRBV5-6 to TRBJ2-1; maybe TRBD1 (6 bases). The CDR3 bases are TGTGCCAGCAGCTTGTTTGGGGGCGTCCAGGTCAATGAGCAGTTCTTC. Its protein product is CASSLFGGVQVNEQFF.